The T cell receptor (beta chain) described here comes from a study of blood T cell repertoires in COVID-19. As for the study in general: Whether acute or convalescent, the COVID-19 samples came from the United States, Italy and Spain. T cells, B-cell-depleted T cells, or PBMCs supplied cDNA or gDNA.

Original processing notes: For nucleated cells, counts were estimated from reference gene primer amplification. Using immunoSEQ multiplex PCR, the repertoire was profiled, and TCRdb retains in-frame clones only, with some absent. The D gene and trimming were derived from the DNA, and the V and J assignments and clone size from that table. There are approximately 220,000 clones in the sample; approximately 84% occur only once, and 2.5% to 3.5% lies in the top ten. This clone was seen only once. The CDR3 runs 15 residues. Germline lookup yields CDR1 MDHEN and CDR2 SYDVKM. V dropped 4 bases and J dropped 7 bases, with 17 bases sitting between them.

The chain uses TRBV28 and TRBJ1-5; TRBD1 is a possible D gene (5 bases). The source material was peripheral blood. This sequence originates from a man aged 45-60 years who had recovered from COVID-19. Written as DNA, the CDR3 is TGTGCCAGCAGTTGGGACTTAGGAGAATTACAGCCCCAGCATTTT. Its translation is CASSWDLGELQPQHF. The whole variable domain, remainder taken from reference TRBV28 and TRBJ1-5, is DVKVTQSSRYLVKRTGEKVFLECVQDMDHENMFWYRQDPGLGLRLIYFSYDVKMKEKGDIPEGYSVSREKKERFSLILESASTNQTSMYLCASSWDLGELQPQHFGDGTRLSIL.